The 20 T cell receptor beta chains listed next were all sequenced from one sample in a study of OX40 agonist ivuxolimab in advanced cancers. TCRdb keeps only in-frame clones here, not all; method: immunoSEQ multiplex PCR. The sample holds approximately 63,000 clones; 86% are singletons and the top ten take roughly 1.2%. The specimen comprised CD4+ or CD8+ T cells sorted from blood, sampled in a trial of the OX40 agonist ivuxolimab. The receptors stem from an adult with an advanced solid tumor such as melanoma, head and neck, liver or kidney cancer.

This clone occurred a few times. V usage is TRBV5-1 and J usage is TRBJ2-1; tentative D call: TRBD1 (8 bases). The germline V and J ends were trimmed by 2 bases and 9 bases, with 15 bases remaining between them. Germline V gene data show CDR1 as SGHRS and CDR2 as YFSETQ. The CDR3 contains 14 residues. As DNA, the CDR3 is TGCGCCAGCAGCTTATCGACAGGGGAGGGTGAGCAGTTCTTC. It encodes CASSLSTGEGEQFF. Full variable domain (remainder filled in from reference TRBV5-1 and TRBJ2-1): KAGVTQTPRYLIKTRGQQVTLSCSPISGHRSVSWYQQTPGQGLQFLFEYFSETQRNKGNFPGRFSGRQFSNSRSEMNVSTLELGDSALYLCASSLSTGEGEQFFGPGTRLTVL.

The V and J genes are TRBV28 and TRBJ2-5; 9 bases are shared with TRBD2. The V and J ends lost 9 bases and 5 bases, in that order; junction bases with no gene match: 13. CDR3 size: 15 residues. The germline V gene has CDR1 MDHEN and CDR2 SYDVKM. The CDR3 nucleotides are TGTGCCAGTGGCGGGGGTAGCGGGGGAGGGGAGACCCAGTACTTC. Residues: CASGGGSGGGETQYF.

V is TRBV5-1 and J is TRBJ2-3; 9 bases are shared with TRBD1. Looked up from germline, CDR1 is SGHRS and CDR2 is YFSETQ. The V segment lost 5 bases and the J segment 5 bases; nucleotides outside the gene matches: 6. This CDR3 comprises 14 residues. The CDR3 loop reads CASRPGQGGDTQYF. CDR3 in DNA: TGCGCCAGCAGACCGGGACAGGGAGGAGATACGCAGTATTTT.

This clone came up a few times. This chain uses TRBV5-1 with TRBJ1-4; D is unresolved. The CDR3 is 14 amino acids. Germline assignment: CDR1 SGHRS and CDR2 YFSETQ. The V end lost 4 bases, the J end lost 3 bases, and 10 bases lay between the germline ends. The CDR3 here is CASSRTGSNEKLFF. The CDR3, as DNA: TGCGCCAGCAGCCGGACGGGTTCTAATGAAAAACTGTTTTTT. Together with reference TRBV5-1 and TRBJ1-4, the CDR3 gives the full variable domain: KAGVTQTPRYLIKTRGQQVTLSCSPISGHRSVSWYQQTPGQGLQFLFEYFSETQRNKGNFPGRFSGRQFSNSRSEMNVSTLELGDSALYLCASSRTGSNEKLFFGSGTQLSVL.

The chain combines TRBV5-1 with TRBJ2-1; D not resolved. The CDR3 length is 16 residues. Trimming pared 4 bases from V and 6 bases from J, leaving 20 bases between. The germline V gene encodes CDR1 SGHRS and CDR2 YFSETQ. In DNA, the CDR3 is TGCGCCAGCAGCCCCGACCCGGGCGGAGCCCCCAATGAGCAGTTCTTC. Amino acids: CASSPDPGGAPNEQFF.

This chain connects TRBV19 to TRBJ2-5; TRBD2 matches at 13 bases. V lost 3 bases and J lost 7; bases outside the gene matches: 5. The CDR3 extends over 15 amino acids. From germline, CDR1 is LNHDA and CDR2 SQIVND (reference sequence). The CDR3 coding sequence is TGTGCCAGTAGTATTAGACTAGCGGGAGGTGTGACCCAGTACTTC. It is translated as CASSIRLAGGVTQYF.

DNA of the CDR3: TGTGCCAGCAGCTTAGACAGGCTTGAGGGAGAGACCCAGTACTTC. Residues: CASSLDRLEGETQYF. The chain links TRBV11-2 to TRBJ2-5; D is perhaps TRBD2 (5 bases). The CDR3 loop spans 15 amino acids. Looked up from germline, CDR1 is SGHAT and CDR2 is FQNNGV. The ends were cut back, 0 bases at V and 4 bases at J, with 12 bases in the middle. The full variable domain, its missing parts supplied by reference TRBV11-2 and TRBJ2-5, is EAGVAQSPRYKIIEKRQSVAFWCNPISGHATLYWYQQILGQGPKLLIQFQNNGVVDDSQLPKDRFSAERLKGVDSTLKIQPAKLEDSAVYLCASSLDRLEGETQYFGPGTRLLVL.

The CDR3 DNA is TGTGCCTGGAGTAAGCAGGGCACGGGCACAGATACGCAGTATTTT. Protein sequence: CAWSKQGTGTDTQYF. The V call is TRBV30, the J call TRBJ2-3, with a tentative D call TRBD1 (5 bases). This CDR3 spans 15 amino acids. V was cut by 2 bases and J by 1 base, with 13 bases left in between. The germline CDR1 and CDR2 sequences are GTSNPN and SVGIG (reference sequence). The whole variable domain, filled in from reference TRBV30 and TRBJ2-3, reads SQTIHQWPATLVQPVGSPLSLECTVEGTSNPNLYWYRQAAGRGLQLLFYSVGIGQISSEVPQNLSASRPQDRQFILSSKKLLLSDSGFYLCAWSKQGTGTDTQYFGPGTRLTVL.

V gene TRBV7-3 combines with J gene TRBJ1-2; 7 nucleotides match TRBD1. Germline V gene lookup returns CDR1 SGHTA and CDR2 FQGTGA. Unmatched junction bases numbered 7, after V lost 5 bases and J lost 7 bases. There are 13 residues in the CDR3. The CDR3 region is CASSLDRDAGYTF. The DNA for the CDR3 is TGTGCCAGCAGCCTAGACAGGGATGCTGGCTACACCTTC. Variable domain in full (rest from reference TRBV7-3 and TRBJ1-2): GAGVSQTPSNKVTEKGKYVELRCDPISGHTALYWYRQSLGQGPEFLIYFQGTGAADDSGLPNDRFFAVRPEGSVSTLKIQRTERGDSAVYLCASSLDRDAGYTFGSGTRLTVV.

The chain uses TRBV6-1 and TRBJ2-1; 10 bases align to TRBD2. Germline V gene lookup returns CDR1 MNHNS and CDR2 SASEGT. The CDR3 is 14 amino acids. V dropped 6 bases and J dropped 9; count of bases not matched to a gene: 8. CDR3 sequence reads: CASSLAGVYGEQFF. The CDR3 region has the DNA TGTGCCAGCAGCCTAGCGGGAGTATATGGTGAGCAGTTCTTC.

This chain connects TRBV6-5 to TRBJ2-7, with a tentative D call TRBD1 (5 bases). Per the germline V gene, CDR1 is MNHEY and CDR2 is SVGAGI. The CDR3 sequence is 14 residues long. The V gene lost 7 bases and the J gene lost 2 bases, with 15 bases spanning the gap. Here the CDR3 DNA reads TGTGCCAGCACCCAACAGGCAGGGACCTACGAGCAGTACTTC. As protein: CASTQQAGTYEQYF.

This clone was counted between two and nine times. The V gene is TRBV28, the J gene TRBJ2-7; possibly TRBD1 for D (7 bases). The CDR3 consists of 13 residues. Looked up from germline, CDR1 is MDHEN and CDR2 is SYDVKM. Trimming took 6 bases from V and 4 from J, leaving 13 bases between them. This CDR3 is CASRTGEAYEQYF. The CDR3 region has the DNA TGTGCCAGCAGAACAGGGGAGGCGTACGAGCAGTACTTC. Filled out from reference TRBV28 and TRBJ2-7, the complete variable domain reads DVKVTQSSRYLVKRTGEKVFLECVQDMDHENMFWYRQDPGLGLRLIYFSYDVKMKEKGDIPEGYSVSREKKERFSLILESASTNQTSMYLCASRTGEAYEQYFGPGTRLTVT.

V and J are TRBV6-5 and TRBJ1-1; TRBD1 is a possible D gene (6 bases). With 0 bases removed from V and 3 bases from J, the gap between germline ends came to 8 bases. Germline V gives CDR1 MNHEY, CDR2 SVGAGI. The CDR3 sequence is 14 residues long. For the CDR3, the DNA is TGTGCCAGCAGTTACTCAAGGGGGGACACTGAAGCTTTCTTT. Its protein product is CASSYSRGDTEAFF.

This rearrangement joins TRBV6-1 to TRBJ2-7; D uncertain. CDR3 length equals 11 residues. Germline V gene data show CDR1 as MNHNS and CDR2 as SASEGT. The V gene lost 2 bases and the J gene lost 3 bases, with 2 bases spanning the gap. The CDR3 is CASSEYYEQYF. The CDR3 bases are TGTGCCAGCAGTGAATACTACGAGCAGTACTTC.

The chain combines TRBV2 with TRBJ1-6; a weak D match, TRBD1 (5 bases). The germline V and J ends were trimmed by 4 bases and 7 bases, with 11 bases remaining between them. Germline assignment: CDR1 SNHLY and CDR2 FYNNEI. This CDR3 is built from 14 residues. DNA of the CDR3: TGTGCCAGCAGTGGGGGGACGTTCAATTCACCCCTCCACTTT. It encodes CASSGGTFNSPLHF.

V and J are TRBV5-4 and TRBJ2-4, with TRBD1 identical over 9 bases. The CDR3 contains 15 residues. Looked up from germline, CDR1 is SGHNT and CDR2 is YYREEE (reference sequence). Losses at the gene ends were 2 bases for V and 5 bases for J; bases not matched to a gene: 5. CDR3 residues: CASSLQGAGENIQYF. CDR3 bases: TGTGCCAGCAGCTTACAGGGGGCTGGGGAAAACATTCAGTACTTC.

The gene calls are TRBV4-2 and TRBJ1-2, with D unclear. The CDR3 runs to 14 residues. V dropped 1 base and J dropped 1 base, with 7 bases sitting between them. CDR1 and CDR2 (germline): LGHNA, YNFKEQ. In DNA, the CDR3 is TGTGCCAGCAGCCAAGTAGGGATTAACTATGGCTACACCTTC. Translation gives CASSQVGINYGYTF.

The chain has TRBV5-6 and TRBJ2-6; D remains ambiguous. Looked up from germline, CDR1 is SGHDT and CDR2 is YYEEEE. Trimming cost V 4 bases and J 4 bases, with 6 bases left between them. This CDR3 is built from 13 residues. The CDR3 spells CASSLPGANVLTF. The CDR3 DNA reads as TGTGCCAGCAGCCTGCCCGGGGCCAACGTCCTGACTTTC.

The gene calls are TRBV10-2 and TRBJ2-3; 7 bases align to TRBD1. CDR3 size: 13 residues. V dropped 6 bases and J dropped 4; count of bases not matched to a gene: 4. Germline-derived CDR1 and CDR2 are WSHSY and SAAADI. The chain's CDR3 is CASSKTGADTQYF. The CDR3 DNA reads TGCGCCAGCAGCAAAACAGGGGCAGATACGCAGTATTTT.

The rearrangement uses TRBV6-5 and TRBJ2-1; TRBD1 aligns across 8 bases. In germline, CDR1 is MNHEY, CDR2 SVGAGI. With 6 bases clipped from V and 5 bases from J, the junction kept 6 bases outside the gene matches. The CDR3 contains 14 residues. The DNA of the CDR3 is TGTGCCAGCAGCCGGACAGGGTTCGACAATGAGCAGTTCTTC. This codes for CASSRTGFDNEQFF.